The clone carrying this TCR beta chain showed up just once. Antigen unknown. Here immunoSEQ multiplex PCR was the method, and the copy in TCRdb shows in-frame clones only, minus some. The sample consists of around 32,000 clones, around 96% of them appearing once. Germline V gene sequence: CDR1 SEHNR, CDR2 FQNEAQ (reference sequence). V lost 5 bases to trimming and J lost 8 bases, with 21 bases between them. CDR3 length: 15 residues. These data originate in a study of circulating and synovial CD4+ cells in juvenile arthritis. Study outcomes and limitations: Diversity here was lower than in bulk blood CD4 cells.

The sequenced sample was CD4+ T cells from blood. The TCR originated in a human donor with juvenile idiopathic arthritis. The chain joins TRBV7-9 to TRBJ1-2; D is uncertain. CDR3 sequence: CASSIRSVGEGGYTF. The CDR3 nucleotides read TGTGCCAGCAGCATCCGGTCGGTCGGGGAAGGCGGCTACACCTTC.